A single sample gave rise to the 14 T cell receptor beta chains below, sequenced in a study of CD8 T cells in ankylosing spondylitis. General study points: Ankylosing spondylitis blood seemed to carry a telltale TCR beta motif made of eight highly homologous variants.

TCRdb used MiXCR to reprocess the 5' RACE reads, holding one entry per CDR3 protein. The profile shows roughly 440,000 distinct CDR3 sequences, about a sixth of them singletons. The antigens these receptors bind are not known. The sample comprised blood, either unsorted or a sorted T cell fraction (not recorded which). The receptor source for this set is a male donor with ankylosing spondylitis.

This clonotype was recorded a few times. The chain joins TRBV10-3 to TRBJ1-6; 7 positions agree with TRBD1. The CDR3 is made up of 13 amino acids. In germline, CDR1 is ENHRY, CDR2 SYGVKD. V lost 11 bases to trimming and J lost 7 bases; unmatched junction nucleotides: 8. Here the CDR3 reads CAATGTANSPLHF. The CDR3 DNA is TGTGCCGCCACCGGGACAGCGAATTCACCCCTCCACTTT.

This chain uses TRBV5-1 with TRBJ1-2, with 10 bases fitting TRBD1. J lost 5 bases, V lost 1 base, and 5 bases had no gene match. Germline CDR1 is SGHRS and CDR2 is YFSETQ. The CDR3 totals 15 residues. CDR3: CASSLTDRGLYGYTF. The CDR3 region has the DNA TGCGCCAGCAGCTTGACAGACAGGGGGCTGTATGGCTACACCTTC.

The chain links TRBV3-1 to TRBJ1-3; D is ambiguous. This CDR3 is 15 amino acids long. Germline V gene lookup returns CDR1 LGHDT and CDR2 YNNKEL (reference sequence). The V end was cut by 0 bases, the J end by 3 bases, with 9 bases between. The CDR3 sequence is CASSQEGSGGNTIYF. CDR3 DNA: TGTGCCAGCAGCCAAGAAGGGAGCGGTGGAAACACCATATATTTT.

This sequence joins TRBV29-1 and TRBJ2-1; D is ambiguous. The V end lost 4 bases, the J end lost 5 bases, and 3 bases lay between the germline ends. Germline CDR1 SQVTM, CDR2 ANQGSEA. CDR3 length: 10 residues. CDR3: CSVGDNEQFF. As DNA, the CDR3 is TGCAGCGTTGGGGACAATGAGCAGTTCTTC.

The chain links TRBV20-1 to TRBJ2-7; no clear D gene. The germline V and J ends were trimmed by 5 bases and 0 bases, with 14 bases remaining between them. From germline, CDR1 is DFQATT and CDR2 SNEGSKA (reference sequence). This CDR3 comprises 14 residues. The CDR3 loop reads CSAPYDGHSYEQYF. CDR3 nucleotides: TGCAGTGCTCCGTATGACGGCCACTCCTACGAGCAGTACTTC.

There are a few counts of this clonotype. V and J are TRBV7-8 and TRBJ2-5; D may be TRBD1 (6 bases). The length of the CDR3 is 14 residues. V was cut by 5 bases and J by 5 bases, with 15 bases left in between. Germline V gene lookup returns CDR1 SGHVS and CDR2 FQNEAQ. The CDR3 coding sequence is TGTGCCAGCAGCCATAGGACAGCCAAGGAGACCCAGTACTTC. Translating gives CASSHRTAKETQYF.

The genes are TRBV10-3 and TRBJ2-2, with TRBD2 matching over 12 bases. Trimming removed 6 bases from V and 7 bases from J; junction bases left unmatched: 6. Germline V gene data show CDR1 as ENHRY and CDR2 as SYGVKD. The CDR3 has 15 amino acids. Here the CDR3 reads CAIRETSGSNGELFF. DNA for the CDR3: TGTGCCATCAGAGAGACTAGCGGGAGTAACGGGGAGCTGTTTTTT.

The chain uses TRBV5-1 and TRBJ1-5; tentatively, D is TRBD1 (6 bases). Germline V gives CDR1 SGHRS, CDR2 YFSETQ. V was shortened by 4 bases and J by 6 bases, with 17 bases between the two germline ends. The CDR3 has 15 amino acids. CDR3 DNA: TGCGCCAGCAGCCCCTCGACAGGTGGGTCTCAGCCCCAGCATTTT. Translated: CASSPSTGGSQPQHF.

This clonotype was detected many times. This rearrangement joins TRBV27 to TRBJ2-3; 11 bases are a match to TRBD2. J lost 5 bases, V lost 4 bases, and 14 bases had no gene match. Looked up from germline, CDR1 is MNHEY and CDR2 is SMNVEV (reference sequence). The length of the CDR3 is 18 residues. CDR3 bases: TGTGCCAGCAGTTCTACCTCGCCCCGACTAGCGGGAAGAGATACGCAGTATTTT. Translating gives CASSSTSPRLAGRDTQYF.

This clonotype was observed a few times. The chain carries TRBV12-3 or TRBV12-4 and TRBJ2-5, with 16 positions matching TRBD2. The CDR3 is made up of 19 amino acids. After removal of 5 bases from V and 5 bases from J, the junction contained 14 bases not matched to a gene. Written as DNA, the CDR3 is TGTGCCAGCAGTCCGGAAGTGGGGACTAGCGGGAGGGTGAAGGAGACCCAGTACTTC. As protein: CASSPEVGTSGRVKETQYF.

For this clonotype: Germline and junction disagree at one end, which may indicate a read error. The chain joins TRBV12-3 or TRBV12-4 to TRBJ1-4; 8 bases align to TRBD1. The CDR3 is 19 residues long. The CDR3 sequence is CTSSRPLALGQVANEKLFF. The CDR3 nucleotides are TGTACCAGCAGTAGACCCCTTGCGCTGGGACAGGTGGCTAATGAAAAACTGTTTTTT.

The chain combines TRBV6-5 with TRBJ1-1; tentatively, D is TRBD1 (6 bases). This CDR3 comprises 14 residues. Trimming took off 2 bases at V and 4 bases at J, with 11 bases between the two ends. The germline V gene encodes CDR1 MNHEY and CDR2 SVGAGI. This chain's CDR3 is CASSYAGEVTEAFF. The CDR3 DNA reads TGTGCCAGCAGTTACGCAGGGGAAGTCACTGAAGCTTTCTTT.

Turning to this clonotype: A clone one base away is much larger, so this may be a read error. The chain employs TRBV7-6 and TRBJ2-1; TRBD2 matches at 12 bases. The CDR3 contains 16 residues. Germline-derived CDR1 and CDR2 are SGHVS and FNYEAQ. With V trimmed by 1 base and J by 2 bases, 0 bases remained unmatched. The CDR3 sequence: CASSLGTSGAYNEQFF. CDR3 coding DNA: TGTGCCAGCAGCTTAGGGACTAGCGGGGCCTACAATGAGCAGTTCTTC.

This clonotype was counted only a few times. The J gene is TRBJ1-1, the V gene TRBV7-8; D not resolved. This CDR3 comprises 13 residues. V was shortened by 5 bases and J by 3 bases, with 10 bases between the two germline ends. Germline loops: CDR1 SGHVS, CDR2 FQNEAQ. CDR3 in amino acids: CASSPTPYTEAFF. Written as DNA, the CDR3 is TGTGCCAGCAGCCCGACGCCTTACACTGAAGCTTTCTTT.